A selection of T cell receptor beta chains follows, all from one sample in a study of T cells in Graves' hyperthyroidism and ophthalmopathy. TCRdb re-analysed the multiplex PCR reads in MiXCR, keeping a single row per CDR3 protein. The data hold some 570,000 distinct CDR3 sequences, with 13% to 15% observed a single time. The material sequenced was blood. These receptors were taken from a woman aged 18-30 years with Graves' ophthalmopathy. The CDR3 runs from the conserved cysteine through the conserved F or W. The D gene is left open where the match is weak. Expanded clones are given a class, and other clones once, few, many or no size at all.

TRBD1	TRBJ1-1	TRBV28	many	CASLRDRLGTEAFF	TGTGCCAGTTTAAGGGACAGGCTAGGCACTGAAGCTTTCTTT
TRBD1	TRBJ1-1	TRBV12-3/TRBV12-4	many	CASRADRANTEAFF	TGTGCCAGCCGGGCCGACAGGGCGAACACTGAAGCTTTCTTT
.	TRBJ2-3	TRBV5-6	.	CASSYYNTDTQYF	TGTGCCAGCAGCTACTATAACACAGATACGCAGTATTTT
.	TRBJ1-1	TRBV30	few	CAWAGTLITEAFF	TGTGCCTGGGCCGGGACTCTGATTACTGAAGCTTTCTTT
.	TRBJ2-1	TRBV7-2	many	CASSPSGGSYNEQFF	TGTGCCAGCAGCCCAAGTGGGGGCTCCTACAATGAGCAGTTCTTC
TRBD2	TRBJ2-3	TRBV9	many	CASSVAGGPVTQYF	TGTGCCAGCAGCGTAGCGGGAGGGCCAGTCACGCAGTATTTT
TRBD1	TRBJ1-5	TRBV19	few	CASSIDRTGGFGNQPQHF	TGTGCCAGTAGTATCGACCGGACAGGGGGCTTCGGCAATCAGCCCCAGCATTTT
.	TRBJ1-1	TRBV4-3	few	CASSLGVRGPNTEAFF	TGCGCCAGCAGCCTCGGTGTGAGGGGACCGAACACTGAAGCTTTCTTT
.	TRBJ1-4	TRBV19	.	CASRHATNEKLFF	TGTGCCAGCCGACACGCAACTAATGAAAAACTGTTTTTT
.	TRBJ1-1	TRBV27	once	CAISDTGPAFF	TGTGCCATCAGTGATACAGGGCCGGCTTTCTTT
.	TRBJ1-1	TRBV10-3	many	CAISESNLGDVREAFF	TGTGCCATCAGTGAGTCGAATCTGGGTGACGTTCGTGAAGCTTTCTTT
TRBD1	TRBJ2-7	TRBV20-1	.	CSASIWDRPYEQYF	TGCAGTGCTTCCATCTGGGACAGGCCCTACGAGCAGTACTTC
.	TRBJ1-4	TRBV5-4	.	CASSLAGGVVEKLFF	TGTGCCAGCAGCTTGGCCGGGGGAGTAGTTGAAAAACTGTTTTTT
.	TRBJ2-7	TRBV4-1	.	CASSRLGLPRNEQYF	TGCGCCAGCAGCCGCCTTGGACTACCGAGGAACGAGCAGTACTTC
.	TRBJ2-7	TRBV3-1	many	CATGDYEQYF	TGTGCCACCGGGGACTACGAGCAGTACTTC
.	TRBJ1-5	TRBV4-1	once	CASSQEGAWGNQPQHF	TGCGCCAGCAGCCAAGAGGGGGCATGGGGCAATCAGCCCCAGCATTTT
.	TRBJ1-6	TRBV5-1	few	CASSLADGSDSPLHF	TGCGCCAGCAGCTTGGCCGATGGAAGCGATTCACCCCTCCACTTT
.	TRBJ2-7	TRBV12-3/TRBV12-4	many	CASRIGRRNYEQYF	TGTGCCAGCAGGATCGGACGGAGAAACTACGAGCAGTACTTC
TRBD2	TRBJ2-5	TRBV6-5	many	CASSFSLAGVGETQYF	TGTGCCAGCAGTTTCTCACTAGCGGGAGTGGGAGAGACCCAGTACTTC
.	TRBJ1-1	TRBV7-8	many	CASSSLGGTEAFF	TGTGCCAGCAGCTCACTGGGGGGAACTGAAGCTTTCTTT